Below, 30 T cell receptor beta chains from the same sample are listed, as sequenced in a study of a mutant IDH1 vaccine in newly diagnosed glioma. The table came from immunoSEQ multiplex PCR; TCRdb's copy has only in-frame clones and leaves some out. The top ten hold 3% to 4.5% of the sample, which has about 44,000 clones, approximately 89% seen once. The antigens for these receptors are not known. Described time point: week 23, last vaccination. In the vaccine, a single dose held 300 ug of the mutant IDH1 20-mer peptide, along with topical imiquimod. This specimen consisted of PBMCs, obtained from a glioma patient whose treatment included an IDH1 peptide vaccine. These receptors came from a man aged 50-60 years with glioma.

This clone appeared a few times. The chain has TRBV5-1 and TRBJ1-5; weak D call: TRBD1 (5 bases). The CDR3 covers 16 residues. The V and J ends lost 4 bases and 0 bases respectively, with 14 bases between them. The germline CDR1 and CDR2 sequences are SGHRS and YFSETQ. As DNA, the CDR3 is TGCGCCAGCAGCATACGGGCGGGGGATAGCAATCAGCCCCAGCATTTT. It translates to CASSIRAGDSNQPQHF.

The gene calls are TRBV2 and TRBJ1-2; D uncertain. Per germline, CDR1 SNHLY and CDR2 FYNNEI. V was trimmed by 7 bases and J by 8 bases, leaving 11 bases between them. The CDR3 loop spans 11 amino acids. CDR3 in amino acids: CASTLYRGYTF. CDR3 DNA sequence: TGTGCCAGCACCCTATATAGGGGCTACACCTTC.

This chain uses TRBV10-3 with TRBJ2-4; D is ambiguous. Germline assignment: CDR1 ENHRY and CDR2 SYGVKD. The CDR3 has 14 residues. The V end lost 2 bases, the J end lost 0 bases, and 5 bases lay between the germline ends. CDR3 nucleotide sequence: TGTGCCATCAGTGAGCTGGGAGCCAAAAACATTCAGTACTTC. It specifies CAISELGAKNIQYF.

This clone has just a few counts. The gene calls are TRBV5-6 and TRBJ1-4; a weak D match, TRBD1 (6 bases). Germline CDR1 and CDR2: SGHDT and YYEEEE. The CDR3 consists of 16 residues. V was cut by 1 base and J by 8 bases, with 18 bases left in between. Here the CDR3 DNA reads TGTGCCAGCAGCTTGTCATGGACAGAGGAACTGGAAAAACTGTTTTTT. Encoded protein: CASSLSWTEELEKLFF. The variable domain in full, completed from reference TRBV5-6 and TRBJ1-4, reads DAGVTQSPTHLIKTRGQQVTLRCSPKSGHDTVSWYQQALGQGPQFIFQYYEEEERQRGNFPDRFSGHQFPNYSSELNVNALLLGDSALYLCASSLSWTEELEKLFFGSGTQLSVL.

V and J are TRBV27 and TRBJ1-6; D is unresolved. The V gene's germline CDR1 is MNHEY and CDR2 SMNVEV (reference sequence). CDR3 length: 15 residues. The V and J ends lost 7 bases and 7 bases respectively, with 17 bases between them. For the CDR3, the DNA is TGTGCCAGCAACTTGGCGGGCGCGCCGAATTCACCCCTCCACTTT. Amino acid sequence: CASNLAGAPNSPLHF.

This chain uses TRBV4-3 with TRBJ2-7; D unclear. The CDR3 consists of 14 residues. Between the trimmed V and J ends, which lost 4 bases and 5 bases, there was a span of 15 bases. Germline loops: CDR1 LGHNA, CDR2 YSLEER. CDR3 in amino acids: CASSPRALGHEQYF. As DNA, the CDR3 is TGCGCCAGCAGCCCCCGGGCATTAGGCCACGAGCAGTACTTC.

The gene calls are TRBV7-9 and TRBJ2-2; 13 bases are a match to TRBD2. With 1 base clipped from V and 4 bases from J, the junction kept 0 bases outside the gene matches. The germline V gene encodes CDR1 SEHNR and CDR2 FQNEAQ (reference sequence). The CDR3 contains 16 residues. The chain's CDR3 is CASSLGLAGGTGELFF. CDR3 DNA: TGTGCCAGCAGCTTAGGACTAGCGGGAGGCACCGGGGAGCTGTTTTTT.

The rearrangement uses TRBV14 and TRBJ2-1; 9 nucleotides match TRBD2. The V and J ends lost 1 base and 4 bases, in that order; junction bases with no gene match: 17. Per the germline V gene, CDR1 is SGHDN and CDR2 is FVKESK. This CDR3 comprises 20 residues. The CDR3 DNA follows: TGTGCCAGCAGCCAAGTTGGGCGGGCTAGCGGGAACCCATTTTACAATGAGCAGTTCTTC. Translating it yields CASSQVGRASGNPFYNEQFF.

V usage is TRBV18 and J usage is TRBJ1-1; TRBD1 matches at 7 bases. Germline V CDR1 and CDR2: KGHSH, LQKENI. V lost 1 base to trimming and J lost 1 base; unmatched junction nucleotides: 6. The CDR3 runs to 16 residues. This CDR3 reads CASSPQGANRNTEAFF. The CDR3 nucleotides read TGTGCCAGCTCACCACAGGGGGCTAATCGGAACACTGAAGCTTTCTTT.

This sequence joins TRBV11-3 and TRBJ2-7; no clear D gene. The germline V and J ends were trimmed by 4 bases and 7 bases, with 17 bases remaining between them. This CDR3 comprises 14 residues. Germline lookup yields CDR1 SGHNT and CDR2 YENEEA. CDR3 residues: CASSSDGSYEEQYF. Written as DNA, the CDR3 is TGTGCCAGCAGCTCGGACGGAAGCTACGAGGAGCAGTACTTC. Combining the CDR3 with reference TRBV11-3 and TRBJ2-7 gives the whole variable domain EAGVVQSPRYKIIEKKQPVAFWCNPISGHNTLYWYLQNLGQGPELLIRYENEEAVDDSQLPKDRFSAERLKGVDSTLKIQPAELGDSAVYLCASSSDGSYEEQYFGPGTRLTVT.

The chain recombines TRBV4-1 with TRBJ1-5; 9 bases agree with TRBD1. Germline V gene sequence: CDR1 MGHRA, CDR2 YSYEKL. The CDR3 has 15 amino acids. V was pared by 1 base and J by 7 bases, with 5 bases of the junction left unmatched. For the CDR3, the DNA is TGCGCCAGCAGCCAAGCCGACAGGGGGGGACAGCCCCAGCATTTT. Residues: CASSQADRGGQPQHF.

The chain couples TRBV5-4 to TRBJ2-2; D not resolved. The length of the CDR3 is 13 residues. Germline loops: CDR1 SGHNT, CDR2 YYREEE (reference sequence). V was clipped by 0 bases and J by 7 bases, with 7 bases between them. CDR3 coding DNA: TGTGCCAGCAGCTTGGGTGGGGACGGGGAGCTGTTTTTT. It translates to CASSLGGDGELFF.

CDR3 sequence reads: CASSFGTNLRDEQFF. In DNA form, the CDR3 reads TGTGCCAGCAGCTTCGGGACTAACCTACGAGATGAGCAGTTCTTC. This chain joins TRBV14 and TRBJ2-1; 7 bases match TRBD2. The V gene end was trimmed by 5 bases and the J gene end by 8 bases; junction bases not matched to a gene: 12. CDR1 is SGHDN, CDR2 FVKESK, per germline. The CDR3 sequence is 15 residues long. The entire variable domain, with the rest obtained from reference TRBV14 and TRBJ2-1, is as follows: EAGVTQFPSHSVIEKGQTVTLRCDPISGHDNLYWYRRVMGKEIKFLLHFVKESKQDESGMPNNRFLAERTGGTYSTLKVQPAELEDSGVYFCASSFGTNLRDEQFFGPGTRLTVL.

The chain is built from TRBV2 and TRBJ2-3; 9 nucleotides match TRBD2. Germline V gives CDR1 SNHLY, CDR2 FYNNEI. This CDR3 has 14 amino acids. V trimming: 4 bases; J trimming: 4 bases; junction bases outside the gene matches: 3. In nucleotides, the CDR3 is TGTGCCAGCAGTGGGCAGCGGGAGGCAGATACGCAGTATTTT. Translating it yields CASSGQREADTQYF.

The chain couples TRBV9 to TRBJ1-5; D ambiguous. Trimming removed 0 bases from V and 1 base from J, with 8 bases in between. CDR3 length: 15 amino acids. Germline loops: CDR1 SGDLS, CDR2 YYNGEE. The CDR3 sequence: CASSVGAQSNQPQHF. CDR3 coding DNA: TGTGCCAGCAGCGTAGGGGCACAGAGCAATCAGCCCCAGCATTTT.

The chain recombines TRBV28 with TRBJ1-4; D remains ambiguous. Germline assignment: CDR1 MDHEN and CDR2 SYDVKM. The CDR3 contains 14 residues. V shed 4 bases and J shed 8 bases, with 14 bases lying between them. CDR3 amino acids: CASSSPPWGEKLFF. CDR3 DNA sequence: TGTGCCAGCAGTTCTCCCCCGTGGGGAGAAAAACTGTTTTTT.

The chain links TRBV5-1 to TRBJ1-1, with a tentative D call TRBD1 (5 bases). Germline assignment: CDR1 SGHRS and CDR2 YFSETQ. The CDR3 contains 16 residues. Trimming left V 0 bases short and J 0 bases short, with 12 bases between. The CDR3 bases are TGCGCCAGCAGCTTGGGCAGGGTAGGGATGAACACTGAAGCTTTCTTT. The encoded protein is CASSLGRVGMNTEAFF.

In its sample, this clone was seen once. The gene calls are TRBV19 and TRBJ2-6; D perhaps matches TRBD2 (6 bases). With 1 base removed from V and 2 bases from J, the gap between germline ends came to 6 bases. The CDR3 length is 15 residues. Germline values: CDR1 LNHDA, CDR2 SQIVND (reference sequence). CDR3 nucleotides: TGTGCCAGTAGTATAGGACTAGCTGGGGCCAACGTCCTGACTTTC. Translated, it gives CASSIGLAGANVLTF.

V usage is TRBV14 and J usage is TRBJ2-7; D is unclear. The V end lost 0 bases, the J end lost 6 bases, and 6 bases lay between the germline ends. The CDR3 consists of 12 residues. Germline V gene data show CDR1 as SGHDN and CDR2 as FVKESK. The CDR3 spells CASSQDFGEQYF. The CDR3 nucleotides read TGTGCCAGCAGCCAAGACTTCGGCGAGCAGTACTTC.

The gene calls are TRBV14 and TRBJ2-7; 9 bases agree with TRBD2. Germline CDR1 reads SGHDN; CDR2 reads FVKESK. V gave up 2 bases and J gave up 2 bases; unmatched junction bases: 1. The CDR3 runs to 14 residues. Here the CDR3 DNA reads TGTGCCAGCAGCCAACTAGCGGGACCCTACGAGCAGTACTTC. Its protein product is CASSQLAGPYEQYF.

This clone was counted a single time. The genes are TRBV4-1 and TRBJ2-6, with unresolved D. There are 16 residues in the CDR3. Germline V lookup: CDR1 MGHRA, CDR2 YSYEKL. The V and J ends lost 1 base and 2 bases respectively, with 9 bases between them. The CDR3 DNA follows: TGCGCCAGCAGCCAAGTTCTTGGGGCTGGGGCCAACGTCCTGACTTTC. Amino acids: CASSQVLGAGANVLTF.

The gene calls are TRBV5-5 and TRBJ2-7; 7 nucleotides agree with TRBD1. CDR3 length: 15 amino acids. CDR1 SGHKS and CDR2 YYEKEE come from the germline V gene (reference sequence). V was clipped by 3 bases and J by 6 bases; unmatched bases: 12. The CDR3 protein is CASSWSPGQSSEQYF. CDR3 bases: TGTGCCAGCAGCTGGAGTCCGGGACAGAGCTCCGAGCAGTACTTC. The complete variable domain, with remaining parts taken from reference TRBV5-5 and TRBJ2-7, reads DAGVTQSPTHLIKTRGQQVTLRCSPISGHKSVSWYQQVLGQGPQFIFQYYEKEERGRGNFPDRFSARQFPNYSSELNVNALLLGDSALYLCASSWSPGQSSEQYFGPGTRLTVT.

The chain joins TRBV5-1 to TRBJ2-1, with D possibly being TRBD1 (6 bases). Germline CDR1 is SGHRS and CDR2 is YFSETQ. V lost 3 bases to trimming and J lost 5 bases, with 12 bases between them. The CDR3 has 14 amino acids. The CDR3 region has the DNA TGCGCCAGCAGCTCAACCGGACAGCACAATGAGCAGTTCTTC. It is translated as CASSSTGQHNEQFF.

This clone turned up a few times. The CDR3 DNA reads as TGTGCCACCAGCAGAGCGGTTCAGAGGGTTACGCAGTATTTT. Protein sequence: CATSRAVQRVTQYF. This chain uses TRBV15 with TRBJ2-3; D might be TRBD2 (5 bases). The V gene's germline CDR1 is LNHNV and CDR2 YYDKDF (reference sequence). V lost 1 base and J lost 8, with 13 bases in between. The CDR3 totals 14 residues.

The CDR3 region is CASSQQGASSYEQYF. The DNA for the CDR3 is TGTGCCAGCAGCCAACAGGGGGCGAGCTCCTACGAGCAGTACTTC. J is TRBJ2-7 and V is TRBV13; the match to TRBD1 covers 9 bases. The V gene end was trimmed by 5 bases and the J gene end by 0 bases; junction bases not matched to a gene: 5. Germline V lookup: CDR1 PRHDT, CDR2 FYEKMQ (reference sequence). The length of the CDR3 is 15 residues.

The V and J genes are TRBV7-3 and TRBJ2-1, with 9 bases that match TRBD2. The trim removed 5 bases at V and 1 base at J, leaving 3 bases unmatched. This CDR3 is built from 15 residues. Germline V CDR1 and CDR2: SGHTA, FQGTGA. For the CDR3, the DNA is TGTGCCAGCAGCCGCGCGGGGGGGTCCTACAATGAGCAGTTCTTC. It specifies CASSRAGGSYNEQFF.

The CDR3 DNA reads TGCGCCAGCAGTCAATCCGGGCCTCCTAATTCACCCCTCCACTTT. Amino acid sequence: CASSQSGPPNSPLHF. This chain uses TRBV23-1 with TRBJ1-6, with D uncertain. TRBV23-1 falls under the ORF class, with uncertain function. The CDR3 is made up of 15 amino acids. Trimming removed 0 bases from V and 6 bases from J, with 9 bases in between.

The chain combines TRBV19 with TRBJ1-5; D ambiguous. With 7 bases removed from V and 4 bases from J, the gap between germline ends came to 14 bases. This CDR3 has 14 residues. CDR1 and CDR2 (germline): LNHDA, SQIVND (reference sequence). The CDR3 DNA reads TGTGCCAGTAACCCCGGCCATCCGAATCAGCCCCAGCATTTT. Protein product: CASNPGHPNQPQHF.

The chain recombines TRBV27 with TRBJ1-5; weak D call: TRBD1 (6 bases). The CDR3 extends over 16 amino acids. Trimming cost V 4 bases and J 2 bases, with 15 bases left between them. Germline CDR1 MNHEY, CDR2 SMNVEV (reference sequence). This CDR3 is CASSSITRGGNQPQHF. The CDR3 DNA sequence: TGTGCCAGCAGTTCAATTACCAGGGGAGGCAATCAGCCCCAGCATTTT.

This chain connects TRBV10-2 to TRBJ2-7, with TRBD1 as a possible D gene (5 bases). CDR3 length: 12 amino acids. Trimming removed 6 bases from V and 7 bases from J, with 13 bases in between. Germline-derived CDR1 and CDR2 are WSHSY and SAAADI. CDR3 bases: TGCGCCAGCAGAAAGGGGTTGGGGGAGCAGTACTTC. Translating it yields CASRKGLGEQYF.